One and the same sample provided the 30 T cell receptor beta chains below, sequenced in a study of regulatory T cells in long-lasting Graves disease. As to time point: persistent/refractory GD, antithyroid drugs over 5 years with positive TRAb. RNA extracted from PBMCs served as the sequencing template. CDR3-region Arm-PCR and iRepertoire HTBI primers produced the TCR beta libraries. TCRdb analysed the multiplex PCR reads with MiXCR anew, one entry per CDR3 protein. Seen here are some 330,000 distinct CDR3 sequences, approximately 23% observed once, and the top ten hold less than 30%. The sample was peripheral blood mononuclear cells (PBMCs), taken when the disease was refractory, from a patient treated with antithyroid drugs. These receptors originate from a woman aged 35 to 49 with Graves disease.

The chain is built from TRBV19 and TRBJ2-6; no definite D call. CDR1 is LNHDA and CDR2 is SQIVND in the germline V gene (reference sequence). The CDR3 length is 15 residues. Trimming cost V 6 bases and J 4 bases, with 13 bases left between them. This CDR3 reads CASRPVVSGANVLTF. CDR3 sequence (DNA): TGTGCCAGTAGGCCAGTAGTATCCGGGGCCAACGTCCTGACTTTC.

This clonotype was counted ten times or more. The V call is TRBV7-2, the J call TRBJ2-5; TRBD1 is a possible D gene (6 bases). The CDR3 spans 15 residues. Germline CDR1 is SGHTA and CDR2 is FQGNSA. V was clipped by 5 bases and J by 4 bases, with 17 bases between them. The DNA of the CDR3 is TGTGCCAGCAGCATCTCCCCGGACAGATTAGAGACCCAGTACTTC. Its protein is CASSISPDRLETQYF.

This chain uses TRBV24-1 with TRBJ2-2; TRBD1 might be the D (5 bases). The V gene's germline CDR1 is KGHDR and CDR2 SFDVKD. V was cut by 7 bases and J by 4 bases, with 6 bases left in between. The CDR3 sequence is 12 residues long. The CDR3 DNA follows: TGTGCCACCAGAAGGGGCACCGGGGAGCTGTTTTTT. This codes for CATRRGTGELFF.

A note on this clonotype: At one of its ends the junction is not consistent with the germline gene, which may arise from a read error. The CDR3 sequence is CASSPSFGGGTGELFF. The CDR3 region has the DNA TGTGCTAGCAGCCCCTCTTTCGGGGGAGGCACCGGGGAGCTGTTTTTT. J is TRBJ2-2 and V is TRBV7-7, with D possibly being TRBD2 (6 bases). CDR3 length: 16 amino acids. The germline V gene has CDR1 SSHAT and CDR2 FNYEAQ (reference sequence).

This clonotype was detected many times. This chain joins TRBV15 and TRBJ2-7; D unresolved. This CDR3 has 13 amino acids. Between the trimmed V and J ends, which lost 5 bases and 6 bases, there was a span of 14 bases. The V gene's germline CDR1 is LNHNV and CDR2 YYDKDF (reference sequence). CDR3 sequence: CATSPDRSIEQYF. The CDR3 DNA sequence: TGTGCCACCAGCCCGGACCGCTCAATCGAGCAGTACTTC.

Note on this clonotype: A read error may explain this, as a much larger clone is one base away. The chain uses TRBV6-5 and TRBJ1-5, with D tentatively TRBD1 (6 bases). The J call is doubtful: the DNA matches TRBJ2-3 better. This CDR3 has 18 residues. The germline V gene has CDR1 MNHEY and CDR2 SVGAGI. CDR3 amino acids: CASSYSSRDILSNQPQYF. The DNA of the CDR3 is TGTGCCAGCAGTTACTCGTCTAGGGACATCCTTAGCAATCAGCCCCAGTATTTT.

This clonotype was counted once. The V gene is TRBV20-1, the J gene TRBJ2-7; TRBD2 matches 8 bases. Germline assignment: CDR1 DFQATT and CDR2 SNEGSKA (reference sequence). The CDR3 sequence is 15 residues long. Losses at the gene ends were 5 bases for V and 0 bases for J; bases not matched to a gene: 9. CDR3 DNA sequence: TGCAGTGCTCAAAACCGGGGGGGAAGCTCCTACGAGCAGTACTTC. Amino acids: CSAQNRGGSSYEQYF.

This clonotype was counted ten times or more. V and J are TRBV11-2 and TRBJ1-5, with D possibly matching TRBD1 (5 bases). The germline V gene has CDR1 SGHAT and CDR2 FQNNGV. This CDR3 is 18 amino acids long. The V and J ends lost 7 bases and 2 bases respectively, with 24 bases between them. In DNA form, the CDR3 reads TGTGCCAGCACCCACCGCCCCCACGGGACGGTTGGCAATCAGCCCCAGCATTTT. This encodes CASTHRPHGTVGNQPQHF.

The sample holds a few counts of this clonotype. The chain carries TRBV5-1 and TRBJ1-5; 8 bases fit TRBD1. CDR1 and CDR2 from the germline V gene are SGHRS and YFSETQ. Unmatched junction bases numbered 8, after V lost 0 bases and J lost 0 bases. The CDR3 length is 18 residues. CDR3 region: CASSLVSRGPHSNQPQHF. In DNA form, the CDR3 reads TGCGCCAGCAGCTTGGTTTCCAGGGGGCCTCATAGCAATCAGCCCCAGCATTTT.

This clonotype showed up many times. This chain links TRBV28 with TRBJ2-2; no firm D call. Germline loops: CDR1 MDHEN, CDR2 SYDVKM. This CDR3 is built from 13 residues. V was cut by 7 bases and J by 8 bases, with 14 bases left in between. The CDR3 sequence is CASTSVVSGELFF. The CDR3 DNA follows: TGTGCCAGCACCTCAGTCGTGTCTGGGGAGCTGTTTTTT.

This clonotype was counted only a few times. The chain uses TRBV19 and TRBJ1-5; TRBD1 matches at 10 bases. The CDR3 sequence is 14 residues long. V lost 6 bases and J lost 3; bases outside the gene matches: 2. Germline CDR1 reads LNHDA; CDR2 reads SQIVND (reference sequence). CDR3 protein: CASRDRGNNQPQHF. The DNA of the CDR3 is TGTGCCAGTAGGGACAGGGGGAACAATCAGCCCCAGCATTTT.

The gene calls are TRBV18 and TRBJ1-5; TRBD1 aligns across 7 bases. Germline loops: CDR1 KGHSH, CDR2 LQKENI. The CDR3 is made up of 15 amino acids. V lost 2 bases and J lost 7; bases outside the gene matches: 8. CDR3: CASSPREGAGQPQHF. CDR3 bases: TGTGCCAGCTCACCAAGGGAGGGGGCAGGACAGCCCCAGCATTTT. The whole variable domain, remainder taken from reference TRBV18 and TRBJ1-5, is NAGVMQNPRHLVRRRGQEARLRCSPMKGHSHVYWYRQLPEEGLKFMVYLQKENIIDESGMPKERFSAEFPKEGPSILRIQQVVRGDSAAYFCASSPREGAGQPQHFGDGTRLSIL.

This clonotype occurred a few times. The chain combines TRBV29-1 with TRBJ1-2; maybe TRBD1 (6 bases). In germline, CDR1 is SQVTM, CDR2 ANQGSEA. Trimming left V 5 bases short and J 6 bases short, with 13 bases between. The CDR3 sequence is 12 residues long. CDR3 region: CSVYTGMDGYTF. The CDR3 region has the DNA TGCAGCGTTTACACAGGGATGGATGGCTACACCTTC.

This clonotype was detected many times. V gene TRBV28 combines with J gene TRBJ1-6; D not certain. The V end was cut by 2 bases, the J end by 7 bases, with 12 bases between. CDR3 length: 15 residues. The germline V gene has CDR1 MDHEN and CDR2 SYDVKM. This chain's CDR3 is CASSLQAGPNSPLHF. The CDR3 nucleotides are TGTGCCAGCAGTTTACAGGCAGGCCCAAATTCACCCCTCCACTTT.

The genes are TRBV15 and TRBJ2-2; D ambiguous. Trimming left V 0 bases short and J 10 bases short, with 12 bases between. In germline, CDR1 is LNHNV, CDR2 YYDKDF (reference sequence). This CDR3 has 14 residues. CDR3 nucleotides: TGTGCCACCAGCAGAGATCCCGCAACGGAGGAGCTGTTTTTT. Its translation: CATSRDPATEELFF.

J is TRBJ2-4 and V is TRBV19, with D maybe TRBD2 (6 bases). The CDR3 runs 17 residues. CDR1 and CDR2 from the germline V gene are LNHDA and SQIVND (reference sequence). Between the trimmed V and J ends, which lost 5 bases and 1 base, there was a span of 18 bases. The CDR3 DNA is TGTGCCAGTAGTGAGCTAGCGAGGACTGGGGCCAAAAACATTCAGTACTTC. Its translation: CASSELARTGAKNIQYF.

This chain uses TRBV6-5 with TRBJ2-2; D uncertain. Germline CDR1 reads MNHEY; CDR2 reads SVGAGI. The CDR3 loop spans 15 amino acids. Trimming cost V 2 bases and J 6 bases, with 13 bases left between them. This CDR3 reads CASSYLGLYPGELFF. CDR3 sequence (DNA): TGTGCCAGCAGTTACCTCGGCCTCTACCCCGGGGAGCTGTTTTTT.

This sequence joins TRBV5-1 and TRBJ2-7; D unclear. The V end lost 0 bases, the J end lost 6 bases, and 10 bases lay between the germline ends. The CDR3 contains 13 residues. CDR1 and CDR2 from the germline V gene are SGHRS and YFSETQ. The CDR3 reads CASSLASWREQYF. In nucleotides, the CDR3 is TGCGCCAGCAGCTTGGCCTCATGGCGCGAGCAGTACTTC.

This clonotype was detected many times. This chain uses TRBV7-2 with TRBJ2-1, with D possibly being TRBD1 or TRBD2 (5 bases each). V was clipped by 1 base and J by 9 bases, with 25 bases between them. This CDR3 has 18 amino acids. The V gene's germline CDR1 is SGHTA and CDR2 FQGNSA. This chain's CDR3 is CASSLDGTASHKPLEQFF. The CDR3 DNA is TGTGCCAGCAGCTTAGACGGGACGGCGTCACACAAACCACTTGAGCAGTTCTTC.

This clonotype was detected ten times or more. J is TRBJ2-7 and V is TRBV11-2; 9 bases agree with TRBD1. The CDR3 spans 15 residues. The germline V gene encodes CDR1 SGHAT and CDR2 FQNNGV. With V trimmed by 4 bases and J by 6 bases, 10 bases remained unmatched. This CDR3 reads CASSYQNRGRAEQYF. CDR3 sequence (DNA): TGTGCCAGCAGCTACCAAAACAGGGGGCGTGCCGAGCAGTACTTC.

The chain uses TRBV20-1 and TRBJ2-2, with D possibly matching TRBD2 (6 bases). In germline, CDR1 is DFQATT, CDR2 SNEGSKA (reference sequence). With 5 bases removed from V and 6 bases from J, the gap between germline ends came to 25 bases. This CDR3 contains 17 residues. DNA of the CDR3: TGCAGTGCTCCTCAGCCCGGGAGTAGAGTGGAGGCCGGGGAGCTGTTTTTT. Amino acid sequence: CSAPQPGSRVEAGELFF.

This clonotype was detected many times. V and J are TRBV10-3 and TRBJ2-7, with TRBD2 matching over 8 bases. V lost 0 bases to trimming and J lost 6 bases; unmatched junction nucleotides: 7. The CDR3 sequence is 15 residues long. The germline V gene encodes CDR1 ENHRY and CDR2 SYGVKD. DNA for the CDR3: TGTGCCATCAGTGAGTCCGCAGCGGGAGCCCCCGAGCAGTACTTC. Translating it yields CAISESAAGAPEQYF.

This clonotype has a count of ten or more. The rearrangement uses TRBV12-3 or TRBV12-4 and TRBJ1-1, with D possibly being TRBD1 (6 bases). The CDR3 covers 15 residues. V dropped 2 bases and J dropped 8 bases, with 18 bases sitting between them. The CDR3 DNA reads as TGTGCCAGCAGTTTAAGAGGAGCGGGGGCGCGAGAAGCTTTCTTT. Amino acids: CASSLRGAGAREAFF.

This clonotype was seen at least ten times. J is TRBJ2-2 and V is TRBV28; 7 nucleotides agree with TRBD2. Germline CDR1 and CDR2: MDHEN and SYDVKM. V shed 6 bases and J 2 bases; nucleotides not matched to a gene: 6. This CDR3 has 15 amino acids. DNA for the CDR3: TGTGCCAGCAGCCCAAGGACTAGAAACACCGGGGAGCTGTTTTTT. This translates into CASSPRTRNTGELFF.

This clonotype was picked up many times. V gene TRBV15 combines with J gene TRBJ1-5; D is uncertain. V lost 4 bases and J 5 bases, leaving 6 bases between the germline ends. Germline CDR1 is LNHNV and CDR2 is YYDKDF (reference sequence). The CDR3 is made up of 12 amino acids. The CDR3 loop is CATSTQDQPQHF. CDR3 nucleotides: TGTGCCACCAGCACTCAGGATCAGCCCCAGCATTTT. The full variable domain, its missing parts supplied by reference TRBV15 and TRBJ1-5, is DAMVIQNPRYQVTQFGKPVTLSCSQTLNHNVMYWYQQKSSQAPKLLFHYYDKDFNNEADTPDNFQSRRPNTSFCFLDIRSPGLGDTAMYLCATSTQDQPQHFGDGTRLSIL.

Only a few counts were recorded for this clonotype. V gene TRBV7-6 combines with J gene TRBJ2-7; the match to TRBD2 covers 7 bases. The CDR3 totals 13 residues. V dropped 5 bases and J dropped 5; count of bases not matched to a gene: 6. Germline loops: CDR1 SGHVS, CDR2 FNYEAQ. The CDR3 DNA is TGTGCCAGCAGCAATGGGGGGGATAACGAGCAGTACTTC. Its translation is CASSNGGDNEQYF. Using reference TRBV7-6 and TRBJ2-7 for the parts outside the CDR3, the full variable domain is GAGVSQSPRYKVTKRGQDVALRCDPISGHVSLYWYRQALGQGPEFLTYFNYEAQQDKSGLPNDRFSAERPEGSISTLTIQRTEQRDSAMYRCASSNGGDNEQYFGPGTRLTVT.

In this sample, this clonotype turned up once. J is TRBJ1-5 and V is TRBV19; a possible D gene is TRBD1 (5 bases). Trimming stripped 2 bases from V and 3 bases from J, with 17 bases between. CDR3 size: 17 residues. CDR1 LNHDA and CDR2 SQIVND come from the germline V gene (reference sequence). The CDR3 here is CASSITGASTFNQPQHF. In nucleotides, the CDR3 is TGTGCCAGTAGTATAACTGGGGCCTCAACGTTCAATCAGCCCCAGCATTTT.

This clonotype has a handful of counts. The genes are TRBV3-1 and TRBJ2-5; the D is unclear. The CDR3 consists of 14 residues. Germline V gene sequence: CDR1 LGHDT, CDR2 YNNKEL (reference sequence). The germline V and J ends were trimmed by 0 bases and 1 base, with 6 bases remaining between them. CDR3 in DNA: TGTGCCAGCAGCCAAGATCAGGTCCAAGAGACCCAGTACTTC. It is translated as CASSQDQVQETQYF.

This clonotype occurred many times. The V gene is TRBV12-3 or TRBV12-4, the J gene TRBJ1-4, with unresolved D. The CDR3 covers 12 residues. The V and J ends lost 6 bases and 10 bases respectively, with 12 bases between them. In DNA form, the CDR3 reads TGTGCCAGCAGCCTGAACTGGGGAAAACTGTTTTTT. Translated: CASSLNWGKLFF.

This clonotype came up many times. The chain recombines TRBV6-1 with TRBJ2-7, with D perhaps assigned TRBD1 or TRBD2 (5 bases each). Germline assignment: CDR1 MNHNS and CDR2 SASEGT. Deletions cut 10 bases from V and 6 bases from J, with 19 bases between. This CDR3 is built from 13 residues. The CDR3 bases are TGTGCCATCCGAGGGGCTTTGGGTGGCGAGCAGTACTTC. Protein: CAIRGALGGEQYF.